This T cell receptor beta chain is drawn from a study of blood T cell repertoires in COVID-19 (dated by TCRdb to the early 2020s). As for the study more broadly: Collaborator samples came from the United States, Italy and Spain and covered acute and convalescent phases of COVID-19. The prospective study material was composed of cDNA or gDNA derived from T cells, B-cell-depleted T cells, or PBMCs. Deeply sampled blood TCRbeta repertoires from subjects exposed to, actively infected with, or recovered from COVID-19 were included in the dataset. The repertoires were released in a freely available public database meant as a resource for research on the immune response to SARS-CoV-2. The samples were drawn from the first 160 participants of the ongoing ImmuneRACE study and from some 1,300 subjects provided by 6 global collaborators. Sample metadata almost always included a de-identified subject ID, COVID-19 status, age in years and sex. Where available, HLA class I and class II types were obtained from metadata supplied by the sample provider rather than from assay-based typing.

Details on this clone: Its antigen is unknown. No much larger clone is present one base from it, and per-base qualities are unavailable.

Looking up the germline V gene yields CDR1 MNHEY and CDR2 SVGAGI. A distance of 14 bases separates the germline ends of V and J, which lose 4 bases and 5 bases respectively. The CDR3, from cysteine to phenylalanine, totals 14 residues. The entry retains the CDR3 DNA only, 42 bases that are in frame from base 1. Participants in the prospective study were aged roughly 18 to 89 years, lived in about two dozen United States geographic areas, and enrolled through a virtual design. To assign participants to cohorts, the prospective study relied on clinical history that participants themselves reported in a screening survey and a study questionnaire. Recovered participants in ImmuneRACE Cohort 3 were defined as having two consecutive negative NP/OP PCR tests, clearance from a healthcare professional, or resolution of symptoms. In the prospective study, whole blood, serum and a nasopharyngeal or oropharyngeal swab were collected from each participant by mobile phlebotomists. Prospective study participants could optionally give additional blood draws and questionnaires over an approximately 2-month period. Prospective study blood samples were shipped either frozen or at room temperature before DNA extraction.

The immunoSEQ Assay, a bias-controlled multiplex PCR, was used to amplify TCRbeta CDR3 regions from genomic DNA. The authors' analysis ran thus. Within the assay, amplification of reference gene primers was used to estimate how many nucleated cells each sample contained. To quantify the absolute abundance of each unique TCRbeta CDR3 rearrangement, sequence reads were collapsed and filtered. For each sample, productive Simpson clonality was calculated as the square root of Simpson's diversity index across productive rearrangements. Imported from immuneACCESS, the table was reduced by TCRdb to in-frame sequences with V and J called. These copies leave out some clones; in studies compared against another copy, an unresolved V gene accounts for under half, and the cause of the remainder is not known. V, J and clone size reflect that table, while D and trimming were determined from the DNA. The sample records under 150,000 clones, 75% to 80% of which are singletons. The ten largest clones capture around 2.9% of the sample.

The study at large found these results: The amount of clinical and demographic metadata varied by source and participant and was provided uncurated.

The receptor's source is a woman in her forties or fifties who had recovered from COVID-19. Recombination joined TRBV6-5 with TRBJ1-2; the D gene lacks a confident call. The sample was PBMCs or T cells enriched from blood (not recorded which). The sequence in DNA is TGTGCCAGCAGTTCCTCCGGGGATTTTTATGGCTACACCTTC. Translated, it reads CASSSSGDFYGYTF.